This T cell receptor beta chain emerged from a study of post-analysis software for immune sequencing data. Prepared TCR beta cDNA libraries contained unique molecular identifiers. It was from about 1 to 10 million T cells that 500,000 or so cDNA molecules came. TCRdb recomputed calls from the PCR reads with MiXCR, one row per CDR3 protein. The sample consists of about 770,000 distinct CDR3 sequences, under 60% of them appearing once. Sequenced material: blood. The origin of this receptor is a girl between 10 and 17 years old with multiple sclerosis.

The DNA for the CDR3 is TGTGCCATCAGTGAGGACAGAGTCTGTGGCTACACCTTC. Amino acid sequence: CAISEDRVCGYTF. This chain joins TRBV10-3 and TRBJ1-2, with D perhaps matching TRBD1 (5 bases). V lost 2 bases to trimming and J lost 7 bases, with 11 bases between them. The CDR3 extends over 13 amino acids. CDR1 and CDR2 (germline): ENHRY, SYGVKD.